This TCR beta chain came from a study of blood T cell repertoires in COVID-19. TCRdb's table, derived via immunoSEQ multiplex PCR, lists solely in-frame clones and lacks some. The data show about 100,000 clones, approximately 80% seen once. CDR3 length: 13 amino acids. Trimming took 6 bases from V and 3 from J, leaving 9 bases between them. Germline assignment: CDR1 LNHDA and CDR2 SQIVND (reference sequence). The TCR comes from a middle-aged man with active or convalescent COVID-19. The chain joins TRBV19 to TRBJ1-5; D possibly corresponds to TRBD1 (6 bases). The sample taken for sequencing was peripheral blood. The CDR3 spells CASSGTNNQPQHF. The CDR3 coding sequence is TGTGCCAGTAGCGGGACAAACAATCAGCCCCAGCATTTT.